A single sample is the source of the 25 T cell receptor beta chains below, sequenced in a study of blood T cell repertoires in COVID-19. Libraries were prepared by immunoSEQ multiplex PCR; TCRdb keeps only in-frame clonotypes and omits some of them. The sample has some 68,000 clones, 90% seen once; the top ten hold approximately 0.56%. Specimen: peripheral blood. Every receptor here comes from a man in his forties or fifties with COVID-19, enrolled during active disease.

CDR3 nucleotide sequence: TGTGCCAGCAGTTTATGGTCGAGGGTTGTTAATTCACCCCTCCACTTT. Its protein product is CASSLWSRVVNSPLHF. This chain links TRBV28 with TRBJ1-6; D unclear. CDR1 is MDHEN and CDR2 is SYDVKM in the germline V gene. Trimming took 0 bases from V and 6 from J, leaving 12 bases between them. The length of the CDR3 is 16 residues.

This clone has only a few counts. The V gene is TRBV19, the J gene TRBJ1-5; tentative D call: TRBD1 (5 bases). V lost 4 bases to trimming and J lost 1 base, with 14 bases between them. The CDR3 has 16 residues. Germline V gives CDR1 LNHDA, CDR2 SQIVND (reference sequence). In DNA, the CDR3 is TGTGCCAGTAGTAGCCTGGGGGGGTCAAGCAATCAGCCCCAGCATTTT. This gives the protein CASSSLGGSSNQPQHF.

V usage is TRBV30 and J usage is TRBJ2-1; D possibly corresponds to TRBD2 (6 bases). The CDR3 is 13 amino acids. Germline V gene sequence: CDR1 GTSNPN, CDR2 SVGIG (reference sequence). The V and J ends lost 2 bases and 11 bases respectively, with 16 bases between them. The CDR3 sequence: CAWSPDSGLQQFF. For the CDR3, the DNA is TGTGCCTGGAGTCCGGATAGCGGCCTTCAGCAGTTCTTC. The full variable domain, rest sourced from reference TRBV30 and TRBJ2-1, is SQTIHQWPATLVQPVGSPLSLECTVEGTSNPNLYWYRQAAGRGLQLLFYSVGIGQISSEVPQNLSASRPQDRQFILSSKKLLLSDSGFYLCAWSPDSGLQQFFGPGTRLTVL.

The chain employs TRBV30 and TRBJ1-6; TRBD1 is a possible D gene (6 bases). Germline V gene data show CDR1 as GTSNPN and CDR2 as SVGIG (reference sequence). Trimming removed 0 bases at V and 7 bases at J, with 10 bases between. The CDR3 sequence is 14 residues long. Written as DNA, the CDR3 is TGTGCCTGGAGTGTACGACAGGCGAATTCACCCCTCCACTTT. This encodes CAWSVRQANSPLHF.

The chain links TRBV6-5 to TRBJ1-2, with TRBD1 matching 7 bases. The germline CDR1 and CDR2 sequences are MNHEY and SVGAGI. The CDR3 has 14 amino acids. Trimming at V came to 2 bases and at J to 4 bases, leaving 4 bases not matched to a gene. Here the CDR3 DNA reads TGTGCCAGCAGTTACACAGGGGAGGCCTATGGCTACACCTTC. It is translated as CASSYTGEAYGYTF.

CDR3 coding DNA: TGTGCCAGCAGTTATGGACAGGGGGTATACAATGAGCAGTTCTTC. This translates into CASSYGQGVYNEQFF. The chain couples TRBV6-2 or TRBV6-3 to TRBJ2-1; 10 nucleotides line up with TRBD1. J was trimmed by 4 bases and V by 3 bases; bases with no gene match: 3. CDR1 and CDR2 from the germline V gene are MNHEY and SVGEGT. The CDR3 runs 15 residues.

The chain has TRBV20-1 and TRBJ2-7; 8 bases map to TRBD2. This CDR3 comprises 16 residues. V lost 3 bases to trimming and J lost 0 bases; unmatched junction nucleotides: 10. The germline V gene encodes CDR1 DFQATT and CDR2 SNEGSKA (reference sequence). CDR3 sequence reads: CSASRLAGSVSYEQYF. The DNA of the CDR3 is TGCAGTGCTAGTCGGCTAGCGGGCTCCGTCTCCTACGAGCAGTACTTC.

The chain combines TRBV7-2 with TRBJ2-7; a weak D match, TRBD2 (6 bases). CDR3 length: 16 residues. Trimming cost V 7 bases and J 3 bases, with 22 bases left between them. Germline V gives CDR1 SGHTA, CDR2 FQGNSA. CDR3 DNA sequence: TGTGCCAGCAATCCTCGTGGGGCTAGCGCCTACTACGAGCAGTACTTC. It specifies CASNPRGASAYYEQYF.

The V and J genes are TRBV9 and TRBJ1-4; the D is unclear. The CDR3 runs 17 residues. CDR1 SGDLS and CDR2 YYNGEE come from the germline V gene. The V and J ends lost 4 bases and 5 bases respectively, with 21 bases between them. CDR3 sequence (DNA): TGTGCCAGCAGCCTCTCGGGATCGGCCACTTACAATGAAAAACTGTTTTTT. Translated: CASSLSGSATYNEKLFF.

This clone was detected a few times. The CDR3 protein is CASSINPGDLYEQYF. DNA for the CDR3: TGTGCCAGCAGCATCAATCCGGGGGACTTATACGAGCAGTACTTC. The chain employs TRBV7-3 and TRBJ2-7, with a weak D call TRBD2 (6 bases). V lost 5 bases to trimming and J lost 4 bases, with 18 bases between them. Germline V lookup: CDR1 SGHTA, CDR2 FQGTGA. The CDR3 loop spans 15 amino acids.

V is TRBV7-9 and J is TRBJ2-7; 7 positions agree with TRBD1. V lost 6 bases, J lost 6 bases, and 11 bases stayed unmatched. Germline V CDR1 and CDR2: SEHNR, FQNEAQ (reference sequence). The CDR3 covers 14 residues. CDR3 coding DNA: TGTGCCAGCAGACCCCCAGACAGGGCGTCCGAGCAGTACTTC. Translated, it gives CASRPPDRASEQYF.

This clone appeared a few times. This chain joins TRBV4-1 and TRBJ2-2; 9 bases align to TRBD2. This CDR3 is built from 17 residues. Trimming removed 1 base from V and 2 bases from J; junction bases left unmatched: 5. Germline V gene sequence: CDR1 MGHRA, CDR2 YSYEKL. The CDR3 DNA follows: TGCGCCAGCAGCCAAGTAGTAGCGGGAGTCAACACCGGGGAGCTGTTTTTT. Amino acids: CASSQVVAGVNTGELFF.

DNA of the CDR3: TGCGCCAGCAGCTTGCGGCCCGGGACAGCCTCCGAGCAGTACTTC. Protein sequence: CASSLRPGTASEQYF. The rearrangement links TRBV5-1 to TRBJ2-7; 7 bases fit TRBD1. The trim removed 1 base at V and 6 bases at J, leaving 10 bases unmatched. CDR1 and CDR2 (germline): SGHRS, YFSETQ. There are 15 residues in the CDR3.

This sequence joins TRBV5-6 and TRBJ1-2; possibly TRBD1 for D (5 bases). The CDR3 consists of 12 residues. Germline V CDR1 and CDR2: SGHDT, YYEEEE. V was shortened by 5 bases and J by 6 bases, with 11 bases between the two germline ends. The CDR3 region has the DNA TGTGCCAGCAGACGGGACTTCGATGGCTACACCTTC. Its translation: CASRRDFDGYTF.

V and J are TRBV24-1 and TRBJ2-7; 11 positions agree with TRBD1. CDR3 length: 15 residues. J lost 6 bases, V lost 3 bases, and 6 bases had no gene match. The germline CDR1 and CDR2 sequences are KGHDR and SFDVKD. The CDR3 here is CATSDAGTGGTEQYF. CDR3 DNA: TGTGCCACCAGTGATGCCGGGACAGGGGGTACCGAGCAGTACTTC.

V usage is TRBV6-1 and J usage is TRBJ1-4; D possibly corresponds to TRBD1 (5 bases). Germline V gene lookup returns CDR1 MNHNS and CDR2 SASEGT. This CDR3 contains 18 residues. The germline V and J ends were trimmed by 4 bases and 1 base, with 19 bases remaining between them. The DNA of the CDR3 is TGTGCCAGCAGTGGAAAAGGCGTGGGGGGAGGAACTAATGAAAAACTGTTTTTT. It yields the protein CASSGKGVGGGTNEKLFF.

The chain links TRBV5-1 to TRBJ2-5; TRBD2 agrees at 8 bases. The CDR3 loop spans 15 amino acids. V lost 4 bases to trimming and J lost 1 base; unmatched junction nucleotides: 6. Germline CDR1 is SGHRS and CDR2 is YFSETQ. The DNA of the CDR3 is TGCGCCAGCAGCCCGCGGACTAGCACCCAAGAGACCCAGTACTTC. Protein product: CASSPRTSTQETQYF.

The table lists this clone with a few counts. CDR3 coding DNA: TGCGCCAGCAGCCGCAGGACAGACAACTACGAGCAGTACTTC. Translated, it gives CASSRRTDNYEQYF. The chain is built from TRBV5-1 and TRBJ2-7; D might be TRBD1 (6 bases). This CDR3 has 14 residues. V was cut by 4 bases and J by 3 bases, with 14 bases left in between. CDR1 SGHRS and CDR2 YFSETQ come from the germline V gene.

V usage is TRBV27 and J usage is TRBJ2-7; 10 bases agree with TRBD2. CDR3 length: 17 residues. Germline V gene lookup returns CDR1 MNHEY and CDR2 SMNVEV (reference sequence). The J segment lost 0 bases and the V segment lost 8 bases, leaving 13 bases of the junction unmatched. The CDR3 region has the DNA TGTGCCAGCGCGAAACCGGGACTAGCGAGAAGCTCCTACGAGCAGTACTTC. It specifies CASAKPGLARSSYEQYF.

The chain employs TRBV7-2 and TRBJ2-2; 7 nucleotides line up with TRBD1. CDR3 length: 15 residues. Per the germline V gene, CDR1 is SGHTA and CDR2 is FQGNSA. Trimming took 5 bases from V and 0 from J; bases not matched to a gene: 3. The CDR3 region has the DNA TGTGCCAGCAGCGGACAGGCTGCGAACACCGGGGAGCTGTTTTTT. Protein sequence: CASSGQAANTGELFF.

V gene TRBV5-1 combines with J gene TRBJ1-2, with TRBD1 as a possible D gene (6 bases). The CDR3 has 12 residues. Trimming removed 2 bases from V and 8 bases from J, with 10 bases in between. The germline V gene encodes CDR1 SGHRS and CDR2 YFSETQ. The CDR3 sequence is CASSFTGYGYTF. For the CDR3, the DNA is TGCGCCAGCAGCTTTACAGGGTACGGCTACACCTTC.

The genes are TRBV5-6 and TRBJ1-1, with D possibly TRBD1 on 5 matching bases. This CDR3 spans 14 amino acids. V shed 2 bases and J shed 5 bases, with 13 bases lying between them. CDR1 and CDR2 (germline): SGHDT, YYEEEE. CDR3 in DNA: TGTGCCAGCAGCTTTGGGTCTTGGACAACTGAAGCTTTCTTT. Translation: CASSFGSWTTEAFF.

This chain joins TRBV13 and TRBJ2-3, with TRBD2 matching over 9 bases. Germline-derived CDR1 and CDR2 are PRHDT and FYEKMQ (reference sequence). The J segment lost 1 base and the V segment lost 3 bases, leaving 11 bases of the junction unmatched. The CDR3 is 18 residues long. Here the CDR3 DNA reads TGTGCCAGCAGCTTGGGAGCTAGCGGGACTCTAGGCACAGATACGCAGTATTTT. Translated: CASSLGASGTLGTDTQYF.

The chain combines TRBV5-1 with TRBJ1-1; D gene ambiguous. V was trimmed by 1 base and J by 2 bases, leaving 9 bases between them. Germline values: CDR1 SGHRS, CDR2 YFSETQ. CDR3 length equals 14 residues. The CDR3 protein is CASSLSQVNTEAFF. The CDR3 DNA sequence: TGCGCCAGCAGCTTGAGTCAGGTCAACACTGAAGCTTTCTTT.

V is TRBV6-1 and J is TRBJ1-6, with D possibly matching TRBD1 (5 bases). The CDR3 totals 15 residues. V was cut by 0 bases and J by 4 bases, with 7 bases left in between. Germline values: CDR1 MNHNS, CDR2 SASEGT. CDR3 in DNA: TGTGCCAGCAGTGAAGCGGAGGGGTATAATTCACCCCTCCACTTT. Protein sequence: CASSEAEGYNSPLHF.